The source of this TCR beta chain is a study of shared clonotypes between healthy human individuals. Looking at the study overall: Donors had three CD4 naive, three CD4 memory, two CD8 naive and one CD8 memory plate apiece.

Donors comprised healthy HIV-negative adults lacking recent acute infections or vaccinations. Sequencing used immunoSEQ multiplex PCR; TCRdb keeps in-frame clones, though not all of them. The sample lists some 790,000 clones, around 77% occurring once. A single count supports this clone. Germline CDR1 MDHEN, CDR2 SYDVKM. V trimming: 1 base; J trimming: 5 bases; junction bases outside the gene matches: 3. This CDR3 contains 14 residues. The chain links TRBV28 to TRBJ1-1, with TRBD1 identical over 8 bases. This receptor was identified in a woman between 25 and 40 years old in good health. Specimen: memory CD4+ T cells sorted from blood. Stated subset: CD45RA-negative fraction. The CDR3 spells CASSLYRGRTEAFF. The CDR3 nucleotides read TGTGCCAGCAGTTTATACAGGGGGAGAACTGAAGCTTTCTTT.